A selection of T cell receptor beta chains follows, all from one sample in a study of post-analysis software for immune sequencing data. TCRdb redid the calling of the PCR reads with MiXCR, one entry per CDR3 protein. The data show fewer than 900,000 distinct CDR3 sequences, around 42% seen once. The sequencing sample was made of blood. These receptors all come from a girl aged 5-17 years with multiple sclerosis. Both conserved end residues are part of each CDR3. The D gene is left open where the match is weak. Clone size is stated in some rows and not others, as once, few, many or a class when expanded.

v_gene	d_gene	abundance	j_gene	CDR3aa	CDR3nt
TRBV20-1	TRBD1	few	TRBJ1-2	CSARRGGRYYGYTF	TGCAGTGCTAGACGAGGGGGCAGGTACTATGGCTACACCTTC
TRBV12-3/TRBV12-4	-	-	TRBJ1-5	CASSHQTQPQHF	TGTGCCAGCAGTCACCAGACTCAGCCCCAGCATTTT
TRBV4-3	-	-	TRBJ1-1	CASSQDMGGGNTEAFF	TGCGCCAGCAGCCAAGATATGGGGGGCGGGAACACTGAAGCTTTCTTT
TRBV6-5	-	-	TRBJ1-1	CASSNQGNTEAFF	TGTGCCAGCAGCAACCAAGGGAACACTGAAGCTTTCTTT
TRBV6-2/TRBV6-3	TRBD2	-	TRBJ2-7	CASSFTSGRAMEQYF	TGTGCCAGCAGTTTCACTAGCGGGAGGGCCATGGAGCAGTACTTC
TRBV6-5	-	-	TRBJ2-3	CASSYERGTNTQYF	TGTGCCAGCAGTTACGAGAGGGGCACAAATACGCAGTATTTT
TRBV7-8	-	-	TRBJ2-6	CASSGTGANVLTF	TGTGCCAGCAGTGGAACTGGGGCCAACGTCCTGACTTTC
TRBV6-5	-	-	TRBJ2-7	CASSYSAGASSYEQYF	TGTGCCAGCAGTTACTCGGCGGGGGCGAGCTCCTACGAGCAGTACTTC
TRBV27	TRBD1	-	TRBJ2-3	CASSPLVGQGAPDTQYF	TGTGCCAGCAGCCCTCTAGTAGGACAGGGGGCCCCAGATACGCAGTATTTT
TRBV3-1	-	-	TRBJ2-1	CASSHSDSYNEQFF	TGTGCCAGCAGCCACTCGGACTCCTACAATGAGCAGTTCTTC
TRBV7-9	-	-	TRBJ2-7	CASKGGIDEQYF	TGTGCCAGCAAGGGCGGGATCGACGAGCAGTACTTC
TRBV4-2	TRBD2	-	TRBJ2-3	CASSQELAGITDTQYF	TGTGCCAGCAGCCAAGAACTAGCGGGAATTACAGATACGCAGTATTTT
TRBV7-8	-	-	TRBJ2-5	CASSHNMKETQYF	TGTGCCAGCAGCCACAACATGAAAGAGACCCAGTACTTC
TRBV7-2	-	-	TRBJ2-1	CASSLDWLENEQFF	TGTGCCAGCAGCTTAGATTGGCTAGAGAATGAGCAGTTCTTC
TRBV7-9	-	-	TRBJ1-5	CASSLESVQPQHF	TGTGCCAGCAGCTTAGAGAGCGTGCAGCCCCAGCATTTT
TRBV11-2	-	few	TRBJ2-1	CASSLGRKPPYNEQFF	TGTGCCAGCAGCTTAGGCCGGAAGCCCCCCTACAATGAGCAGTTCTTC
TRBV2	TRBD1	-	TRBJ2-7	CASSSAEGQGAYEQYF	TGTGCCAGCAGTAGCGCCGAGGGACAGGGGGCCTACGAGCAGTACTTC
TRBV7-9	TRBD2	few	TRBJ2-3	CASRLREEFPDTQYF	TGTGCCAGCAGGCTGCGGGAGGAGTTCCCAGATACGCAGTATTTT
TRBV24-1	-	few	TRBJ2-5	CATSDSGTGTTQYF	TGTGCCACCAGTGATTCCGGGACTGGAACCACCCAGTACTTC
TRBV10-3	TRBD2	-	TRBJ2-1	CAISKGTSGRSDEQFF	TGTGCCATCAGTAAGGGGACTAGCGGGAGGAGCGATGAGCAGTTCTTC
TRBV29-1	-	-	TRBJ2-3	CSVPREQISTDTQYF	TGCAGCGTGCCTAGGGAGCAGATTAGCACAGATACGCAGTATTTT
TRBV10-3	TRBD1	-	TRBJ1-2	CAISTRDSAHYGYTF	TGTGCCATCAGTACGAGGGACAGTGCCCACTATGGCTACACCTTC
TRBV7-2	-	-	TRBJ2-7	CTSSYRREAEQYF	TGTACCAGCAGCTACAGGAGAGAAGCAGAGCAGTACTTC
TRBV13	TRBD2	-	TRBJ2-7	CASSVTSAEQYF	TGTGCCAGCAGCGTTACTAGCGCCGAGCAGTACTTC
TRBV20-1	TRBD2	-	TRBJ2-1	CSAISGTSGYNEQFF	TGCAGTGCTATTTCCGGGACTAGCGGGTACAATGAGCAGTTCTTC
TRBV7-9	-	few	TRBJ2-7	CASSPPQGPYEQYF	TGTGCCAGCAGCCCCCCACAGGGACCCTACGAGCAGTACTTC
TRBV7-8	TRBD1	-	TRBJ2-7	CASSPTDRGIPYEQYF	TGTGCCAGCAGCCCAACCGACAGGGGCATACCCTACGAGCAGTACTTC
TRBV20-1	-	-	TRBJ2-7	CSARDRPWIYEQYF	TGCAGTGCTAGAGACCGTCCGTGGATATACGAGCAGTACTTC
TRBV5-1	TRBD1	-	TRBJ2-7	CASSIGQGELGQYF	TGCGCCAGCAGCATTGGACAGGGAGAACTCGGGCAGTACTTC
TRBV12-3/TRBV12-4	-	-	TRBJ2-7	CASSFSLTYEQYF	TGTGCCAGCAGTTTTTCCTTAACCTACGAGCAGTACTTC
TRBV27	TRBD2	few	TRBJ2-5	CASSLTSGSPETQYF	TGTGCCAGCAGTTTAACTAGCGGGAGCCCAGAGACCCAGTACTTC
TRBV12-3/TRBV12-4	-	-	TRBJ1-1	CASSVRIRAFF	TGTGCCAGCAGTGTAAGGATCAGAGCTTTCTTT
TRBV29-1	TRBD2	-	TRBJ2-7	CSVEGLAGPSDEQYF	TGCAGCGTTGAGGGACTAGCGGGACCAAGTGACGAGCAGTACTTC
TRBV7-9	-	-	TRBJ2-2	CASSLGDPGELFF	TGTGCCAGCAGCTTAGGGGATCCCGGGGAGCTGTTTTTT
TRBV7-9	TRBD1	few	TRBJ1-2	CASSSETPYRGQRDGYTF	TGTGCCAGCAGCTCCGAGACCCCCTACAGGGGGCAACGGGATGGCTACACCTTC
TRBV20-1	-	-	TRBJ2-1	CSARDLRGRGQYNEQFF	TGCAGTGCTAGAGATCTGCGAGGGAGGGGGCAGTACAATGAGCAGTTCTTC
TRBV5-6	-	few	TRBJ2-7	CASSPQGRPYEQYF	TGTGCCAGCAGCCCGCAGGGGCGCCCCTACGAGCAGTACTTC
TRBV28	TRBD2	once	TRBJ2-7	CASSPFSGSHKQYF	TGTGCCAGCAGTCCCTTTAGCGGGAGTCACAAGCAGTACTTC
TRBV12-3/TRBV12-4	-	few	TRBJ1-1	CASRNSIDGDTEAFF	TGTGCCAGCAGGAACTCCATAGACGGGGACACTGAAGCTTTCTTT
TRBV6-5	TRBD1	few	TRBJ2-5	CASSSFGQGYF	TGTGCCAGCAGTTCTTTTGGACAGGGGTACTTC
TRBV20-1	TRBD1	few	TRBJ2-7	CSASPGQEAPISYEQYF	TGCAGTGCTAGCCCCGGACAGGAGGCACCGATATCTTACGAGCAGTACTTC
TRBV20-1	TRBD1	-	TRBJ2-7	CSARDYRTGVYEQYF	TGCAGTGCTAGAGATTACCGCACAGGGGTTTACGAGCAGTACTTC
TRBV12-3/TRBV12-4	-	few	TRBJ2-3	CASSLGAGFRTDTQYF	TGTGCCAGCAGTTTGGGAGCGGGTTTCCGCACAGATACGCAGTATTTT